The 17 T cell receptor beta chains below were found in one sample sequenced in a study of cytomegalovirus exposure and HLA in healthy donors. A multiplex PCR was run with 60 Vbeta primers and 13 Jbeta primers. Profiled with immunoSEQ multiplex PCR; TCRdb holds only in-frame clones, not every one. This sample has 120,000 or so clones, with 80% found just once. The sequencing sample was made of PBMCs. The receptors were sampled from a male donor in good health and CMV-seronegative.

This clone is a singleton in its sample. The chain employs TRBV6-5 and TRBJ1-4, with 8 bases that match TRBD1. This CDR3 region has 13 residues. In germline, CDR1 is MNHEY, CDR2 SVGAGI. V shed 5 bases and J 16 bases; nucleotides not matched to a gene: 12. The CDR3 coding sequence is TGTGCCAGCAGTCAGAATCAGGGGGCGCAAAGGTTTTTT. Translating gives CASSQNQGAQRFF.

The chain carries TRBV11-2 and TRBJ1-2; possible D gene TRBD1, 6 bases. CDR1 is SGHAT and CDR2 is FQNNGV in the germline V gene. Trimming stripped 5 bases from V and 5 bases from J, with 12 bases between. The length of the CDR3 is 13 residues. The chain's CDR3 is CASSTTGFYGYTF. For the CDR3, the DNA is TGTGCCAGCAGCACTACAGGGTTTTATGGCTACACCTTC. The whole variable domain, filled in from reference TRBV11-2 and TRBJ1-2, reads EAGVAQSPRYKIIEKRQSVAFWCNPISGHATLYWYQQILGQGPKLLIQFQNNGVVDDSQLPKDRFSAERLKGVDSTLKIQPAKLEDSAVYLCASSTTGFYGYTFGSGTRLTVV.

The chain employs TRBV19 and TRBJ1-5, with TRBD1 matching over 7 bases. Trimming at V came to 3 bases and at J to 4 bases, leaving 9 bases not matched to a gene. The CDR3 extends over 16 amino acids. Germline lookup yields CDR1 LNHDA and CDR2 SQIVND (reference sequence). CDR3 region: CASSITGARGNQPQHF. CDR3 in DNA: TGTGCCAGTAGTATCACAGGGGCACGAGGTAATCAGCCCCAGCATTTT.

V is TRBV9 and J is TRBJ1-1, with no clear D. The germline CDR1 and CDR2 sequences are SGDLS and YYNGEE. V lost 1 base, J lost 3 bases, and 13 bases lay in between. The CDR3 is 15 residues long. This chain's CDR3 is CASSVSAGMDTEAFF. In DNA, the CDR3 is TGTGCCAGCAGCGTAAGTGCGGGGATGGACACTGAAGCTTTCTTT.

This clone was seen more than once but under ten times. This chain connects TRBV9 to TRBJ2-1; 12 bases align to TRBD2. The trim removed 0 bases at V and 7 bases at J, leaving 8 bases unmatched. Germline CDR1 is SGDLS and CDR2 is YYNGEE. CDR3 length: 17 amino acids. The CDR3 spells CASSVDPTSGGSNEQFF. For the CDR3, the DNA is TGTGCCAGCAGCGTAGACCCGACTAGCGGGGGTAGTAATGAGCAGTTCTTC.

This clone was recorded only once. This sequence joins TRBV7-6 and TRBJ1-2; 8 nucleotides agree with TRBD1. Germline CDR1 SGHVS, CDR2 FNYEAQ. Trimming at V came to 3 bases and at J to 3 bases, leaving 0 bases not matched to a gene. The CDR3 spans 13 residues. The chain's CDR3 is CASSLGQDYGYTF. The CDR3 DNA reads TGTGCCAGCAGCTTGGGACAGGACTATGGCTACACCTTC.

This clone was observed a single time. The rearrangement uses TRBV18 and TRBJ2-5, with 8 bases matching TRBD1. The CDR3 loop spans 15 amino acids. Germline V CDR1 and CDR2: KGHSH, LQKENI. V lost 3 bases and J lost 5; bases outside the gene matches: 8. This chain's CDR3 is CASSPLAGGAETQYF. Here the CDR3 DNA reads TGTGCCAGCTCACCTCTGGCAGGGGGCGCGGAGACCCAGTACTTC.

V gene TRBV10-3 combines with J gene TRBJ2-3, with 9 bases identical to TRBD1. The CDR3 loop spans 14 amino acids. V shed 7 bases and J 6 bases; nucleotides not matched to a gene: 8. The germline V gene encodes CDR1 ENHRY and CDR2 SYGVKD. The CDR3 protein is CAITRTGDEDTQYF. DNA for the CDR3: TGTGCCATCACCCGGACAGGGGATGAGGATACGCAGTATTTT.

This chain connects TRBV5-1 to TRBJ1-5; 12 bases line up with TRBD1. The V segment lost 4 bases and the J segment 6 bases; nucleotides outside the gene matches: 14. The germline V gene has CDR1 SGHRS and CDR2 YFSETQ. The CDR3 contains 18 residues. The CDR3 bases are TGCGCCAGCAGCCAGGGGACAGGGGGCTTTGGTGGGGCTCAGCCCCAGCATTTT. This gives the protein CASSQGTGGFGGAQPQHF.

The chain is built from TRBV13 and TRBJ2-1; possible D gene TRBD2, 6 bases. CDR1 PRHDT and CDR2 FYEKMQ come from the germline V gene (reference sequence). V lost 5 bases, J lost 5 bases, and 13 bases lay in between. The CDR3 extends over 14 amino acids. As DNA, the CDR3 is TGTGCCAGCAGCATAAATCGGGGGAACAATGAGCAGTTCTTC. Translated, it gives CASSINRGNNEQFF.

The chain combines TRBV7-7 with TRBJ2-7; 9 bases are shared with TRBD1. The length of the CDR3 is 14 residues. The junction had 2 bases not matched to a gene; V was cut back by 5 bases and J by 0 bases. Per germline, CDR1 SSHAT and CDR2 FNYEAQ (reference sequence). The CDR3 DNA is TGTGCCAGCAGCGGGACAGGGATCTCCTACGAGCAGTACTTC. It codes for CASSGTGISYEQYF.

The rearrangement uses TRBV30 and TRBJ1-1, with D possibly matching TRBD1 (6 bases). Germline lookup yields CDR1 GTSNPN and CDR2 SVGIG (reference sequence). With 1 base removed from V and 6 bases from J, the gap between germline ends came to 12 bases. The CDR3 extends over 13 amino acids. The DNA of the CDR3 is TGTGCCTGGAGTGGACAGGCTCTTTCTGAAGCTTTCTTT. It is translated as CAWSGQALSEAFF. Supplemented by reference TRBV30 and TRBJ1-1, the full variable domain reads SQTIHQWPATLVQPVGSPLSLECTVEGTSNPNLYWYRQAAGRGLQLLFYSVGIGQISSEVPQNLSASRPQDRQFILSSKKLLLSDSGFYLCAWSGQALSEAFFGQGTRLTVV.

CDR3 region: CASSLTGDGFEKLFF. As DNA, the CDR3 is TGTGCCAGCAGCTTAACAGGGGATGGCTTTGAAAAACTGTTTTTT. The V and J genes are TRBV7-2 and TRBJ1-4; 7 positions agree with TRBD1. The CDR3 runs to 15 residues. Germline lookup yields CDR1 SGHTA and CDR2 FQGNSA. Unmatched junction bases numbered 7, after V lost 2 bases and J lost 7 bases.

This clone came up a few times. This chain connects TRBV7-2 to TRBJ1-1; D gene uncertain. Germline V gene data show CDR1 as SGHTA and CDR2 as FQGNSA. The V end was cut by 2 bases, the J end by 8 bases, with 18 bases between. The CDR3 covers 15 residues. CDR3 loop: CASSLSPIGIGEAFF. DNA for the CDR3: TGTGCCAGCAGCTTAAGTCCCATCGGGATCGGGGAAGCTTTCTTT.

Turning to this clone: This sample includes further DNA sequences coding for the same CDR3. The chain uses TRBV7-9 and TRBJ1-1, with D unresolved. Germline lookup yields CDR1 SEHNR and CDR2 FQNEAQ (reference sequence). V lost 6 bases to trimming and J lost 2 bases, with 4 bases between them. This CDR3 spans 11 amino acids. The CDR3 bases are TGTGCCAGCAGTCTAAACACTGAAGCTTTCTTT. Its translation is CASSLNTEAFF.

This clone appeared once. The chain couples TRBV28 to TRBJ1-3, with D possibly being TRBD1 (6 bases). Germline CDR1 reads MDHEN; CDR2 reads SYDVKM. CDR3 length: 17 amino acids. Deletions cut 3 bases from V and 0 bases from J, with 15 bases between. The CDR3 protein is CASSFGRTEFSGNTIYF. Here the CDR3 DNA reads TGTGCCAGCAGTTTCGGGAGGACAGAGTTCTCTGGAAACACCATATATTTT.

The gene calls are TRBV30 and TRBJ1-5, with D tentatively TRBD1 (5 bases). In germline, CDR1 is GTSNPN, CDR2 SVGIG (reference sequence). This CDR3 is built from 14 residues. The V end lost 1 base, the J end lost 7 bases, and 14 bases lay between the germline ends. CDR3 loop: CAWSGGVGSQPQHF. CDR3 DNA sequence: TGTGCCTGGAGTGGGGGGGTGGGGAGCCAGCCCCAGCATTTT.